The rows below give T cell receptor beta chains drawn from one sample of a study of shared clonotypes between healthy human individuals. Profiled with immunoSEQ multiplex PCR; TCRdb holds only in-frame clones, not every one. The table lists some 1,600,000 clones, approximately 98% of them singletons. The material sequenced was naive CD4+ T cells sorted from blood. All receptors come from a man aged 30 to 39 in good health. CDR3s include the opening cysteine and the closing phenylalanine or tryptophan. D genes are given only for firm matches. The size entry is marked missing in some rows and otherwise reads once, few, many or a size class.

v_call	cdr3_length	d_call	clone_size	j_call	cdr3_aa	cdr3_nt
TRBV19	14	TRBD2	NA	TRBJ2-1	CASSAAGRANEQFF	TGTGCCAGTAGTGCGGCAGGGAGGGCCAATGAGCAGTTCTTC
TRBV7-9	15	NA	NA	TRBJ1-4	CASSLQPGRFEKLFF	TGTGCCAGCAGCTTACAGCCCGGGAGGTTCGAAAAACTGTTTTTT
TRBV6-9	15	TRBD2	NA	TRBJ2-3	CASRQTTGGKDTQYF	TGTGCCAGCAGGCAAACGACGGGGGGTAAAGATACGCAGTATTTT
TRBV30	13	TRBD1	NA	TRBJ1-2	CAWRGRGGYGYTF	TGTGCCTGGAGGGGCAGGGGGGGCTATGGCTACACCTTC
TRBV13	15	TRBD1	NA	TRBJ2-7	CASSPPGTGGYEQYF	TGTGCCAGCAGCCCCCCCGGGACAGGGGGCTACGAGCAGTACTTC
TRBV5-7	17	TRBD1	NA	TRBJ2-5	CASSLVGGQGGQETQYF	TGTGCCAGCAGCTTGGTGGGGGGACAGGGAGGGCAAGAGACCCAGTACTTC
TRBV18	14	NA	NA	TRBJ1-2	CASSPGGGFYGYTF	TGTGCCAGCTCACCCGGCGGGGGGTTCTATGGCTACACCTTC
TRBV4-1	12	NA	NA	TRBJ2-7	CASSQPGWEQYF	TGCGCCAGCAGCCAGCCTGGCTGGGAGCAGTACTTC
TRBV7-3	16	NA	NA	TRBJ2-1	CASSSLPGVPYNEQFF	TGTGCCAGCAGCTCACTTCCGGGCGTCCCCTACAATGAGCAGTTCTTC
TRBV6-5	14	TRBD1	NA	TRBJ1-4	CASSYDRGLEKLFF	TGTGCCAGCAGTTACGACAGGGGGCTCGAAAAACTGTTTTTT
TRBV6-5	14	TRBD1	NA	TRBJ2-5	CASSYRTGGETQYF	TGTGCCAGCAGTTACCGGACAGGGGGAGAGACCCAGTACTTC
TRBV19	13	NA	NA	TRBJ2-7	CASSTGRTYEQYF	TGTGCCAGTAGTACTGGCCGGACCTACGAGCAGTACTTC
TRBV13	15	TRBD1	NA	TRBJ1-1	CASSLRGQGTTEAFF	TGTGCCAGCAGCCTGCGGGGACAGGGGACCACTGAAGCTTTCTTT
TRBV5-1	14	NA	NA	TRBJ2-2	CASSLDRNTGELFF	TGCGCCAGCAGCTTGGATAGGAACACCGGGGAGCTGTTTTTT
TRBV18	15	TRBD2	once	TRBJ2-1	CASSLGVAGANEQFF	TGTGCCAGCTCACTTGGGGTAGCGGGAGCCAATGAGCAGTTCTTC
TRBV28	15	TRBD1	NA	TRBJ1-5	CASSSPGQGLQPQHF	TGTGCCAGCAGCAGTCCGGGACAGGGTCTTCAGCCCCAGCATTTT
TRBV4-2	14	TRBD2	NA	TRBJ2-1	CASSQVLAGGELFF	TGTGCCAGCAGCCAAGTCCTAGCGGGAGGCGAATTGTTCTTC
TRBV27	19	TRBD2	NA	TRBJ2-3	CASSMPRTSGRASTDTQYF	TGTGCCAGCAGTATGCCCCGGACTAGCGGGAGGGCTAGCACAGATACGCAGTATTTT